The 14 T cell receptor beta chains in this list originate from one sample, sequenced in a study of T cell responses to AZD1222 COVID-19 vaccine. TCRdb's copy holds only in-frame clones and misses some; the assay was immunoSEQ multiplex PCR. The table records around 120,000 clones, around 93% of them present only once. Sequencing was performed on peripheral blood, taken 28 days after the second AZD1222 dose. The receptors here all came from an adult who received the AZD1222 COVID-19 vaccine.

The table lists this clone with a count of one. The chain combines TRBV28 with TRBJ2-5, with TRBD2 identical over 11 bases. The CDR3 runs 17 residues. Unmatched junction bases numbered 7, after V lost 2 bases and J lost 2 bases. Germline V CDR1 and CDR2: MDHEN, SYDVKM. The CDR3 protein is CASSLPTSGGSQETQYF. In DNA form, the CDR3 reads TGTGCCAGCAGTTTACCCACTAGCGGGGGCTCTCAAGAGACCCAGTACTTC. The full variable domain, rest sourced from reference TRBV28 and TRBJ2-5, is DVKVTQSSRYLVKRTGEKVFLECVQDMDHENMFWYRQDPGLGLRLIYFSYDVKMKEKGDIPEGYSVSREKKERFSLILESASTNQTSMYLCASSLPTSGGSQETQYFGPGTRLLVL.

The chain carries TRBV28 and TRBJ2-7, with 7 bases aligning to TRBD1. The CDR3 sequence is 13 residues long. The trim removed 2 bases at V and 4 bases at J, leaving 2 bases unmatched. Germline V lookup: CDR1 MDHEN, CDR2 SYDVKM. CDR3 DNA sequence: TGTGCCAGCAGTTTAAGGGGGCCATACGAGCAGTACTTC. Its translation is CASSLRGPYEQYF.

Only a few counts were recorded for this clone. The chain employs TRBV6-5 and TRBJ1-1; 7 bases match TRBD1. This CDR3 is built from 14 residues. Trimming took 6 bases from V and 1 from J; bases not matched to a gene: 5. The V gene's germline CDR1 is MNHEY and CDR2 SVGAGI. The CDR3 spells CASRETGKNTEAFF. In nucleotides, the CDR3 is TGTGCCAGCAGAGAGACAGGGAAGAACACTGAAGCTTTCTTT.

The rearrangement uses TRBV24-1 and TRBJ2-5, with D perhaps TRBD1 (6 bases). V lost 9 bases and J lost 4, with 17 bases in between. The CDR3 runs 14 residues. The germline gives CDR1 KGHDR, CDR2 SFDVKD. CDR3 in DNA: TGTGCCACCTCTCCTGAAACAGGGCCAGAGACCCAGTACTTC. Its translation: CATSPETGPETQYF.

The chain carries TRBV28 and TRBJ2-1; TRBD1 agrees at 9 bases. The trim removed 5 bases at V and 1 base at J, leaving 6 bases unmatched. Germline loops: CDR1 MDHEN, CDR2 SYDVKM. The CDR3 covers 16 residues. The CDR3 region is CASSAPGQGSYNEQFF. CDR3 in DNA: TGTGCCAGCAGTGCTCCGGGACAGGGATCCTACAATGAGCAGTTCTTC.

The chain has TRBV6-6 and TRBJ2-5, with 7 bases fitting TRBD1. V lost 6 bases to trimming and J lost 0 bases; unmatched junction nucleotides: 4. Germline V gives CDR1 MNHNY, CDR2 SVGAGI (reference sequence). The CDR3 extends over 14 amino acids. CDR3 sequence: CASRDRPYQETQYF. CDR3 DNA: TGTGCCAGCAGGGACAGGCCGTACCAAGAGACCCAGTACTTC.

This clone has only one observation. The chain combines TRBV6-1 with TRBJ1-2; D is uncertain. The CDR3 runs 14 residues. From germline, CDR1 is MNHNS and CDR2 SASEGT. Trimming took off 2 bases at V and 4 bases at J, with 11 bases between the two ends. The CDR3 region has the DNA TGTGCCAGCAGTGAAACCCACGCTTTCTATGGCTACACCTTC. Its protein product is CASSETHAFYGYTF.

The CDR3 region is CASKEGQIGGYTF. The CDR3 nucleotides are TGTGCCAGCAAAGAGGGGCAGATCGGTGGCTACACCTTC. The chain employs TRBV28 and TRBJ1-2; tentative D call: TRBD1 (5 bases). The ends were cut back, 7 bases at V and 7 bases at J, with 16 bases in the middle. Germline V CDR1 and CDR2: MDHEN, SYDVKM. This CDR3 comprises 13 residues.

In its sample, this clone was seen once. The rearrangement links TRBV10-1 to TRBJ2-1; TRBD1 aligns across 8 bases. V lost 6 bases, J lost 3 bases, and 10 bases stayed unmatched. The germline gives CDR1 WNHNN, CDR2 SYGVQD (reference sequence). There are 16 residues in the CDR3. CDR3 nucleotides: TGCGCCAGCAGAGGCCGCCGGGACAGGATCTACAATGAGCAGTTCTTC. Protein: CASRGRRDRIYNEQFF.

This chain connects TRBV2 to TRBJ2-7; 9 bases are a match to TRBD1. CDR3 length: 15 residues. The germline V gene encodes CDR1 SNHLY and CDR2 FYNNEI. J gave up 3 bases and V 6 bases, and 9 bases lay outside the gene matches. The CDR3 here is CASRPTGGIGYEQYF. The DNA of the CDR3 is TGTGCCAGCAGGCCCACAGGGGGCATAGGCTACGAGCAGTACTTC.

The chain links TRBV2 to TRBJ2-1, with D unresolved. V dropped 4 bases and J dropped 3 bases, with 10 bases sitting between them. The germline V gene has CDR1 SNHLY and CDR2 FYNNEI. This CDR3 spans 14 amino acids. DNA for the CDR3: TGTGCCAGCAGTGGGCAGAGAAGCTACAATGAGCAGTTCTTC. Translating gives CASSGQRSYNEQFF.

The chain has TRBV28 and TRBJ1-1, with D perhaps TRBD1 (5 bases). Germline V lookup: CDR1 MDHEN, CDR2 SYDVKM. The CDR3 has 15 residues. Between the trimmed V and J ends, which lost 2 bases and 1 base, there was a span of 11 bases. CDR3 DNA: TGTGCCAGCAGTTTAGTGGGGACGCGGAACACTGAAGCTTTCTTT. Its translation is CASSLVGTRNTEAFF. Looking up the rest from reference TRBV28 and TRBJ1-1 gives the full variable domain: DVKVTQSSRYLVKRTGEKVFLECVQDMDHENMFWYRQDPGLGLRLIYFSYDVKMKEKGDIPEGYSVSREKKERFSLILESASTNQTSMYLCASSLVGTRNTEAFFGQGTRLTVV.

The CDR3 is CRAGNTGELFF. CDR3 DNA: TGCAGGGCGGGGAACACCGGGGAGCTGTTTTTT. This chain uses TRBV20-1 with TRBJ2-2, with D tentatively TRBD2 (5 bases). The CDR3 sequence is 11 residues long. Looked up from germline, CDR1 is DFQATT and CDR2 is SNEGSKA (reference sequence).

The J gene is TRBJ2-2, the V gene TRBV5-4; a weak D match, TRBD1 (6 bases). V was clipped by 5 bases and J by 6 bases, with 14 bases between them. CDR3 length equals 14 residues. Germline lookup yields CDR1 SGHNT and CDR2 YYREEE (reference sequence). The CDR3 nucleotides are TGTGCCAGCAGATCTCAGGGGTTGGCCGGGGAGCTGTTTTTT. Translation gives CASRSQGLAGELFF.